Below are 27 T cell receptor beta chains sequenced from a single sample in a study of shared clonotypes between healthy human individuals. Terminally differentiated effector memory CD45RA+ cells were excluded from the naive CD8 cells, which were CD45RO-negative and positively selected for CCR7. Sequenced by immunoSEQ multiplex PCR; TCRdb stores in-frame clones only, minus some. This table has around 560,000 clones, around 96% appearing once. The sequenced sample consisted of naive CD8+ T cells sorted from blood. These receptors were obtained from a young woman in good health.

This clone was counted between two and nine times. The chain carries TRBV11-3 and TRBJ2-1; 10 positions agree with TRBD2. Unmatched junction bases numbered 8, after V lost 1 base and J lost 5 bases. Germline CDR1 reads SGHNT; CDR2 reads YENEEA. The CDR3 length is 17 residues. DNA of the CDR3: TGTGCCAGCAGCTTAGGAGTGGCTAGCGGGAGTAACAATGAGCAGTTCTTC. This gives the protein CASSLGVASGSNNEQFF.

The sample holds one count of this clone. The chain is built from TRBV5-4 and TRBJ1-1, with D maybe TRBD1 (6 bases). V gave up 3 bases and J gave up 7 bases, with 19 bases separating them. The length of the CDR3 is 15 residues. Germline CDR1 is SGHNT and CDR2 is YYREEE (reference sequence). In DNA form, the CDR3 reads TGTGCCAGCAGCTCCTCCCTGGCGGGACAACTTGAAGCTTTCTTT. Translated: CASSSSLAGQLEAFF.

V usage is TRBV11-1 and J usage is TRBJ1-2; D is ambiguous. The CDR3 has 15 amino acids. The germline gives CDR1 SGHAT, CDR2 FQDESV (reference sequence). Trimming removed 0 bases from V and 7 bases from J, with 15 bases in between. The CDR3 loop reads CASSLAADRRLGYTF. As DNA, the CDR3 is TGTGCCAGCAGCTTAGCGGCGGACCGTCGTCTTGGCTACACCTTC.

The table lists this clone with a few counts. The chain is built from TRBV5-4 and TRBJ1-2; D unresolved. The length of the CDR3 is 13 residues. Trimming stripped 4 bases from V and 3 bases from J, with 10 bases between. CDR1 and CDR2 from the germline V gene are SGHNT and YYREEE (reference sequence). The CDR3 coding sequence is TGTGCCAGCAGCCCCGGACTGGACTATGGCTACACCTTC. It translates to CASSPGLDYGYTF.

The rearrangement joins TRBV5-8 to TRBJ2-1, with D perhaps given as TRBD1 or TRBD2 (6 bases each). The CDR3 has 14 amino acids. Germline lookup yields CDR1 SGHTS and CDR2 YDEGEE. Trimming took off 9 bases at V and 9 bases at J, with 22 bases between the two ends. The CDR3 coding sequence is TGTGCCAACCCCCGGAGGGGGTGGGGTAGTGAGCAGTTCTTC. Translated, it gives CANPRRGWGSEQFF.

The chain links TRBV5-8 to TRBJ2-7; D possibly corresponds to TRBD2 (6 bases). Germline V lookup: CDR1 SGHTS, CDR2 YDEGEE. Between the trimmed V and J ends, which lost 1 base and 3 bases, there was a span of 14 bases. CDR3 length: 15 residues. The CDR3 bases are TGTGCCAGCAGCTTGAACAGCGGGCTGAACTACGAGCAGTACTTC. It translates to CASSLNSGLNYEQYF.

A remark on this clone: Other DNA sequences in the same sample also yield this CDR3. The chain uses TRBV27 and TRBJ2-7; TRBD1 matches at 7 bases. The V gene end was trimmed by 6 bases and the J gene end by 2 bases; junction bases not matched to a gene: 1. Germline-derived CDR1 and CDR2 are MNHEY and SMNVEV (reference sequence). The CDR3 runs 12 residues. CDR3 nucleotides: TGTGCCAGCAGAGGGGGCCCCTACGAGCAGTACTTC. Protein: CASRGGPYEQYF.

The genes are TRBV7-9 and TRBJ2-3, with 12 bases matching TRBD2. Germline V CDR1 and CDR2: SEHNR, FQNEAQ (reference sequence). The CDR3 has 17 amino acids. V gave up 8 bases and J gave up 6 bases; unmatched junction bases: 15. CDR3 bases: TGTGCCAGCTCGAGTATTGATAGACTAGCGGGAGAGGATACGCAGTATTTT. It is translated as CASSSIDRLAGEDTQYF.

This clone has more than one count but fewer than ten. The gene calls are TRBV9 and TRBJ1-1; D call uncertain. V dropped 0 bases and J dropped 5 bases, with 8 bases sitting between them. Looked up from germline, CDR1 is SGDLS and CDR2 is YYNGEE. The CDR3 loop spans 13 amino acids. CDR3 nucleotides: TGTGCCAGCAGCGTAGGCATCACGACTGAAGCTTTCTTT. Protein: CASSVGITTEAFF.

The chain employs TRBV27 and TRBJ2-2; no firm D call. The CDR3 is 12 residues long. Germline values: CDR1 MNHEY, CDR2 SMNVEV (reference sequence). V was clipped by 5 bases and J by 6 bases, with 7 bases between them. CDR3 DNA: TGTGCCAGCAGTCATTTGGCCGGGGAGCTGTTTTTT. Protein: CASSHLAGELFF.

The chain has TRBV5-1 and TRBJ2-1; D may correspond to TRBD1 or TRBD2 (6 bases each). Germline assignment: CDR1 SGHRS and CDR2 YFSETQ. The V end lost 0 bases, the J end lost 0 bases, and 13 bases lay between the germline ends. The CDR3 length is 17 residues. The CDR3 sequence is CASSLASGASSYNEQFF. DNA of the CDR3: TGCGCCAGCAGCTTGGCCTCGGGGGCGAGCTCCTACAATGAGCAGTTCTTC.

J is TRBJ2-7 and V is TRBV5-8; D remains ambiguous. The CDR3 contains 15 residues. Trimming cost V 3 bases and J 2 bases, with 15 bases left between them. Germline loops: CDR1 SGHTS, CDR2 YDEGEE. Written as DNA, the CDR3 is TGTGCCAGCAGCTCGACTGAGTGGGAACCCTACGAGCAGTACTTC. Translating gives CASSSTEWEPYEQYF.

J is TRBJ2-2 and V is TRBV27; TRBD2 matches at 11 bases. CDR1 and CDR2 from the germline V gene are MNHEY and SMNVEV (reference sequence). The length of the CDR3 is 16 residues. V lost 0 bases to trimming and J lost 8 bases; unmatched junction nucleotides: 5. The chain's CDR3 is CASSLSPGLAEGELFF. The CDR3 region has the DNA TGTGCCAGCAGTTTATCACCGGGACTAGCGGAAGGGGAGCTGTTTTTT.

V is TRBV5-1 and J is TRBJ2-7; unclear D gene. Germline loops: CDR1 SGHRS, CDR2 YFSETQ. Trimming pared 4 bases from V and 1 base from J, leaving 18 bases between. This CDR3 spans 16 amino acids. This CDR3 is CASSPKLNSDSYEQYF. The CDR3, as DNA: TGCGCCAGCAGCCCCAAGCTTAACAGCGATTCCTACGAGCAGTACTTC. Full variable domain (remainder filled in from reference TRBV5-1 and TRBJ2-7): KAGVTQTPRYLIKTRGQQVTLSCSPISGHRSVSWYQQTPGQGLQFLFEYFSETQRNKGNFPGRFSGRQFSNSRSEMNVSTLELGDSALYLCASSPKLNSDSYEQYFGPGTRLTVT.

A single count supports this clone. The chain employs TRBV5-4 and TRBJ2-2; 12 nucleotides align to TRBD2. The J segment lost 6 bases and the V segment lost 3 bases, leaving 6 bases of the junction unmatched. This CDR3 contains 16 residues. Germline values: CDR1 SGHNT, CDR2 YYREEE (reference sequence). This CDR3 reads CASSSGLAGNAGELFF. The CDR3 DNA is TGTGCCAGCAGCTCCGGACTAGCGGGAAACGCCGGGGAGCTGTTTTTT. Full variable domain (outside the CDR3, taken from reference TRBV5-4 and TRBJ2-2): ETGVTQSPTHLIKTRGQQVTLRCSSQSGHNTVSWYQQALGQGPQFIFQYYREEENGRGNFPPRFSGLQFPNYSSELNVNALELDDSALYLCASSSGLAGNAGELFFGEGSRLTVL.

This chain connects TRBV7-9 to TRBJ2-2, with D unclear. The CDR3 length is 17 residues. The germline CDR1 and CDR2 sequences are SEHNR and FQNEAQ (reference sequence). V dropped 4 bases and J dropped 4 bases, with 19 bases sitting between them. CDR3 sequence reads: CASSSQRAAMSTGELFF. The CDR3 coding sequence is TGTGCCAGCAGCTCGCAACGGGCCGCGATGTCCACCGGGGAGCTGTTTTTT.

As to this clone: In the same sample, other DNA sequences code for this CDR3. J is TRBJ2-7 and V is TRBV5-4; 7 nucleotides line up with TRBD1. J lost 2 bases, V lost 0 bases, and 2 bases had no gene match. The CDR3 runs to 14 residues. Germline loops: CDR1 SGHNT, CDR2 YYREEE (reference sequence). In nucleotides, the CDR3 is TGTGCCAGCAGCTTGGGGGACAGAGCCTACGAGCAGTACTTC. This gives the protein CASSLGDRAYEQYF.

The chain combines TRBV28 with TRBJ1-1; D is unresolved. Germline lookup yields CDR1 MDHEN and CDR2 SYDVKM. The CDR3 has 12 amino acids. Trimming stripped 5 bases from V and 4 bases from J, with 8 bases between. The CDR3 loop is CASSPPGTEAFF. The CDR3 bases are TGTGCCAGCAGTCCTCCCGGCACTGAAGCTTTCTTT.

The chain combines TRBV29-1 with TRBJ2-1; 13 nucleotides line up with TRBD2. Germline CDR1 reads SQVTM; CDR2 reads ANQGSEA. The CDR3 runs to 18 residues. Trimming took 8 bases from V and 1 from J; bases not matched to a gene: 14. CDR3 residues: CSFRGLAGAGLSYNEQFF. Here the CDR3 DNA reads TGCAGCTTCCGAGGACTAGCGGGAGCGGGTTTGTCCTACAATGAGCAGTTCTTC.

The chain joins TRBV28 to TRBJ1-2; possibly TRBD1 for D (6 bases). Germline V lookup: CDR1 MDHEN, CDR2 SYDVKM. Deletions cut 1 base from V and 5 bases from J, with 8 bases between. CDR3 size: 13 residues. The CDR3 region is CASSLYRVYGYTF. CDR3 nucleotides: TGTGCCAGCAGTTTATACAGGGTGTATGGCTACACCTTC.

This chain links TRBV5-1 with TRBJ2-6, with D possibly being TRBD1 (6 bases). The CDR3 spans 18 residues. CDR1 and CDR2 from the germline V gene are SGHRS and YFSETQ. V was clipped by 5 bases and J by 0 bases, with 18 bases between them. The CDR3 loop is CASSGTGTLGSGANVLTF. CDR3 nucleotides: TGCGCCAGCAGTGGGACCGGGACATTGGGCTCTGGGGCCAACGTCCTGACTTTC.

This sequence joins TRBV28 and TRBJ2-7; 10 bases match TRBD2. Germline V gene lookup returns CDR1 MDHEN and CDR2 SYDVKM. CDR3 size: 16 residues. The junction had 14 bases not matched to a gene; V was cut back by 7 bases and J by 5 bases. CDR3 loop: CASTPLGAGGPHEQYF. The CDR3 region has the DNA TGTGCCAGCACCCCCCTGGGAGCGGGAGGGCCCCACGAGCAGTACTTC.

The chain employs TRBV15 and TRBJ1-1; D is uncertain. From germline, CDR1 is LNHNV and CDR2 YYDKDF (reference sequence). The CDR3 contains 15 residues. V lost 6 bases to trimming and J lost 3 bases, with 17 bases between them. This CDR3 is CATSNPTSGDTEAFF. The CDR3 DNA follows: TGTGCCACCAGTAACCCAACCAGTGGGGACACTGAAGCTTTCTTT.

In this sample, this clone turned up once. The V and J genes are TRBV5-6 and TRBJ2-7; D remains unclear. The CDR3 loop spans 13 amino acids. The ends were cut back, 5 bases at V and 0 bases at J, with 9 bases in the middle. The V gene's germline CDR1 is SGHDT and CDR2 YYEEEE. CDR3 amino acids: CASSTARSYEQYF. The CDR3 DNA follows: TGTGCCAGCAGTACAGCGCGCTCCTACGAGCAGTACTTC.

This chain joins TRBV28 and TRBJ2-1, with a possible D match to TRBD1 (5 bases). V was cut by 7 bases and J by 1 base, with 11 bases left in between. CDR3 length: 14 amino acids. From germline, CDR1 is MDHEN and CDR2 SYDVKM. CDR3 region: CASNLDTSYNEQFF. For the CDR3, the DNA is TGTGCCAGCAACCTGGACACATCCTACAATGAGCAGTTCTTC.

The chain is built from TRBV28 and TRBJ2-7; 7 positions agree with TRBD2. Germline trimming cut 6 bases from V and 3 bases from J; bases unmatched to any gene: 11. This CDR3 is built from 15 residues. The germline V gene has CDR1 MDHEN and CDR2 SYDVKM. The CDR3 nucleotides read TGTGCCAGCAGCCCTGGTTGGTCTAGCGGCTACGAGCAGTACTTC. As protein: CASSPGWSSGYEQYF.

The CDR3 is CASSEGSGYYYEQYF. In nucleotides, the CDR3 is TGTGCCAGCAGTGAGGGGAGCGGGTACTACTACGAGCAGTACTTC. The genes are TRBV25-1 and TRBJ2-7; TRBD2 might be the D (6 bases). Looked up from germline, CDR1 is MGHDK and CDR2 is SYGVNS. There are 15 residues in the CDR3. V lost 3 bases and J lost 3, with 15 bases in between.